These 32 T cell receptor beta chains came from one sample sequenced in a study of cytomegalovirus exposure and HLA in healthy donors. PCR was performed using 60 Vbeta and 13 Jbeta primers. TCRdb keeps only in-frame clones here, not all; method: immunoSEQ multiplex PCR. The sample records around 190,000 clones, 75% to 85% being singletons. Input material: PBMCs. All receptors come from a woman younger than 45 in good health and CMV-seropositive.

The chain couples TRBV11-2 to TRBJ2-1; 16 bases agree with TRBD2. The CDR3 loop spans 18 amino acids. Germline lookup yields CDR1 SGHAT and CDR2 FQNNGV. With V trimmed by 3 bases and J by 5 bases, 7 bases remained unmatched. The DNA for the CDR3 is TGTGCCAGCAGCTTGGGACTAGCGGGGGGGCCCGAAAACAATGAGCAGTTCTTC. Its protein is CASSLGLAGGPENNEQFF.

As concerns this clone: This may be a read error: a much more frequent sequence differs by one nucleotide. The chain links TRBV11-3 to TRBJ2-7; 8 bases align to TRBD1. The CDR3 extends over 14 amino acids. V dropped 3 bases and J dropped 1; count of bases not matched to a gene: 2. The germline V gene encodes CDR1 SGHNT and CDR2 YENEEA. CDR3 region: CASSFGQGSYEQYF. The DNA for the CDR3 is TGTGCCAGCAGCTTCGGACAGGGATCCTACGAGCAGTACTTC.

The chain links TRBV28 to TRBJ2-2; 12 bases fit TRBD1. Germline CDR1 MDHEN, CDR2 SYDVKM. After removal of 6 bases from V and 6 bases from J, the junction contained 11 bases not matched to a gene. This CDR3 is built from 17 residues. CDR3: CASSTGGQGASAGELFF. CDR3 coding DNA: TGTGCCAGCAGCACTGGGGGACAGGGGGCAAGCGCCGGGGAGCTGTTTTTT.

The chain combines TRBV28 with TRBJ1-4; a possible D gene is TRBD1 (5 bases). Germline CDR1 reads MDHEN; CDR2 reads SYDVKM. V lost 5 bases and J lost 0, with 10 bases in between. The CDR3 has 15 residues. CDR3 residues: CASSRDRATNEKLFF. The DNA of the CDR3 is TGTGCCAGCAGTAGAGACAGAGCAACTAATGAAAAACTGTTTTTT.

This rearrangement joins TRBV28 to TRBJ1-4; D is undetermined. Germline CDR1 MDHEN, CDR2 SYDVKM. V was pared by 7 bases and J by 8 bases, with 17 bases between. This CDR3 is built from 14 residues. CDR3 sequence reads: CASNHGPTAEKLFF. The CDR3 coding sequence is TGTGCCAGCAATCATGGGCCAACCGCGGAAAAACTGTTTTTT.

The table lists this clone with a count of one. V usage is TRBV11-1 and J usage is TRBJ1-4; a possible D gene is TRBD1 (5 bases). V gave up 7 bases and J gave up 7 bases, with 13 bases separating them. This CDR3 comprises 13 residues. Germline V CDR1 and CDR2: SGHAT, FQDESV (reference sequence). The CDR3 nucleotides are TGTGCCAGCACGGGGGGAGGAAGTGAAAAACTGTTTTTT. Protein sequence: CASTGGGSEKLFF.

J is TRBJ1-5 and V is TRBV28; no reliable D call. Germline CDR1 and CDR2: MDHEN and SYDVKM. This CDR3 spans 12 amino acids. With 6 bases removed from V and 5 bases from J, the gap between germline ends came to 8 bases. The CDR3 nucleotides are TGTGCCAGCAGCCGGGGTGATCAGCCCCAGCATTTT. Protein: CASSRGDQPQHF.

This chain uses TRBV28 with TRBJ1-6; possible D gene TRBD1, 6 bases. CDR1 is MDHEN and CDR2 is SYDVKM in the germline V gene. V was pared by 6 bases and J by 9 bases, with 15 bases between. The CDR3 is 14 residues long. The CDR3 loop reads CASRGSIQGSPLHF. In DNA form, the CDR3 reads TGTGCCAGCAGAGGGTCTATACAGGGTTCACCCCTCCACTTT.

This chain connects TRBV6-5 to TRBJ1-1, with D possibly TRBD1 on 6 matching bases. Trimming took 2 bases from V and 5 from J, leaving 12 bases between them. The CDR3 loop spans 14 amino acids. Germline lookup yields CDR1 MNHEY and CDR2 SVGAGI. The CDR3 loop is CASSYGQGRTEAFF. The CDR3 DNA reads TGTGCCAGCAGTTACGGTCAGGGGCGGACTGAAGCTTTCTTT.

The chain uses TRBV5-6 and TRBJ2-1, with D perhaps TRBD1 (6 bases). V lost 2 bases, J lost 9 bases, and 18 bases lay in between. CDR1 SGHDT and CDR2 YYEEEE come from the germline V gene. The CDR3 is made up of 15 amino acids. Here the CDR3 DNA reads TGTGCCAGCAGCTTTGCCAGGGGTGATGCAAGTGAGCAGTTCTTC. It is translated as CASSFARGDASEQFF.

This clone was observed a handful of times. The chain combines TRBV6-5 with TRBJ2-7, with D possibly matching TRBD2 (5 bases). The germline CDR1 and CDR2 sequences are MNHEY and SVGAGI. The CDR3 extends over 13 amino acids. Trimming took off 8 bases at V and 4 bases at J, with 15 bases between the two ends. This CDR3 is CASRIGSRYEQYF. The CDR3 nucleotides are TGTGCCAGCCGAATAGGGAGTAGGTACGAGCAGTACTTC.

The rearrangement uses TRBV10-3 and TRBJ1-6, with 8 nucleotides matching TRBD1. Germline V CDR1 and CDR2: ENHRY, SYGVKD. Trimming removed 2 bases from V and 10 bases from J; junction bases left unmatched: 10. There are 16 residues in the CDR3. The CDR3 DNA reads TGTGCCATCAGTGAGACCCGAGGACAGGGAGGATCACCCCTCCACTTT. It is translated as CAISETRGQGGSPLHF.

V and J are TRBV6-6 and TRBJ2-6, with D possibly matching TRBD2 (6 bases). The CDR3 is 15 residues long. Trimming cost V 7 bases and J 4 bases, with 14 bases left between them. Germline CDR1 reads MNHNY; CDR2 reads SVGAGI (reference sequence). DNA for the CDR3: TGTGCCAGCACTCACGGGGGTTACGGGGCCAACGTCCTGACTTTC. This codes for CASTHGGYGANVLTF.

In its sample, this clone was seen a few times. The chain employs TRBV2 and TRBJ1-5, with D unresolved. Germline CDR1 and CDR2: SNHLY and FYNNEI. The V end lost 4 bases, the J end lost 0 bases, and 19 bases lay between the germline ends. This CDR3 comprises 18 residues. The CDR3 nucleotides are TGTGCCAGCAGTGGTCCCCTGAGGCCGGACTATAGCAATCAGCCCCAGCATTTT. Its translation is CASSGPLRPDYSNQPQHF.

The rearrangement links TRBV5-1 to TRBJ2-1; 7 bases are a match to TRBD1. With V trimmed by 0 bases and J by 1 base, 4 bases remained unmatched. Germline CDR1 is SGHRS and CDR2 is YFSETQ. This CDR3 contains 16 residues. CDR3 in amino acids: CASSLEAGGSYNEQFF. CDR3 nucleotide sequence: TGCGCCAGCAGCTTGGAGGCAGGGGGTTCCTACAATGAGCAGTTCTTC. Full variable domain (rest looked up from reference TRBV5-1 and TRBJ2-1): KAGVTQTPRYLIKTRGQQVTLSCSPISGHRSVSWYQQTPGQGLQFLFEYFSETQRNKGNFPGRFSGRQFSNSRSEMNVSTLELGDSALYLCASSLEAGGSYNEQFFGPGTRLTVL.

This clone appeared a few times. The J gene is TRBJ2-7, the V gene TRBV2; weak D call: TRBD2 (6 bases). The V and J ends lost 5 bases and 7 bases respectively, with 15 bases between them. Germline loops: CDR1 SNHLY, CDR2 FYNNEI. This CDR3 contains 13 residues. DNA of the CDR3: TGTGCCAGCAGTTACAAACCCGCGGGGGAGCAGTACTTC. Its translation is CASSYKPAGEQYF.

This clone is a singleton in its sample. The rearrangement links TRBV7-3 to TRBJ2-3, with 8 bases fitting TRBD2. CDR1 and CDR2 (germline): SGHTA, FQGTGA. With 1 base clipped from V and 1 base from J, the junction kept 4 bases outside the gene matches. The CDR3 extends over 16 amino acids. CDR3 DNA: TGTGCCAGCAGCTTAAGGGGGCGGGGGGGCACAGATACGCAGTATTTT. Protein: CASSLRGRGGTDTQYF.

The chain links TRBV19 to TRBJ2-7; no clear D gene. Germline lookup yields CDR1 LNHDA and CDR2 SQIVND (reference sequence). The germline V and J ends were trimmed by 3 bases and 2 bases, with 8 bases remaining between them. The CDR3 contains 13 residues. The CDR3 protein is CASSIKPTYEQYF. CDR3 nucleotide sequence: TGTGCCAGTAGTATTAAGCCAACCTACGAGCAGTACTTC. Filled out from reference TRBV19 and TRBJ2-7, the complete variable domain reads DGGITQSPKYLFRKEGQNVTLSCEQNLNHDAMYWYRQDPGQGLRLIYYSQIVNDFQKGDIAEGYSVSREKKESFPLTVTSAQKNPTAFYLCASSIKPTYEQYFGPGTRLTVT.

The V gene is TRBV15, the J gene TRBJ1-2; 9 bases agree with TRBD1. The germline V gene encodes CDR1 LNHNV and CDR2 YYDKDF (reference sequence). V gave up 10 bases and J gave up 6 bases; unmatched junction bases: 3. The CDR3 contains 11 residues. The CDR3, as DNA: TGTGCCAGCGGGACAGGGAATGGCTACACCTTC. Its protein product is CASGTGNGYTF.

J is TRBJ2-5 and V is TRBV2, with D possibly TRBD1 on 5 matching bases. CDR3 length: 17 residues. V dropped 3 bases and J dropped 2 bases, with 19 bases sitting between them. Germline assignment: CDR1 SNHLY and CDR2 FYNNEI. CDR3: CASSDRFAAGRQETQYF. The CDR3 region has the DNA TGTGCCAGCAGTGATCGGTTCGCGGCAGGGCGGCAAGAGACCCAGTACTTC.

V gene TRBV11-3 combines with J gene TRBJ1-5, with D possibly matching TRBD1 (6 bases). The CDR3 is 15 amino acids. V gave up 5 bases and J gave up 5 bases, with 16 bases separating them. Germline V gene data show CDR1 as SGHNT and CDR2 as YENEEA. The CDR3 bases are TGTGCCAGCAGCAAGGGGGTGGGGTCGGATCAGCCCCAGCATTTT. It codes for CASSKGVGSDQPQHF.

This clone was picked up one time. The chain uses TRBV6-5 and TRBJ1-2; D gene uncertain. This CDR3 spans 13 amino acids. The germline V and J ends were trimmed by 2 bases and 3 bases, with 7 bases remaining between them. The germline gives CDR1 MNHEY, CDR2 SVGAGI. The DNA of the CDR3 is TGTGCCAGCAGTTACACTCCGGACTATGGCTACACCTTC. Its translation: CASSYTPDYGYTF.

The CDR3 reads CASSVGTGNYGYTF. Here the CDR3 DNA reads TGTGCCAGCAGCGTAGGTACGGGGAACTATGGCTACACCTTC. This sequence joins TRBV9 and TRBJ1-2; D is unclear. In germline, CDR1 is SGDLS, CDR2 YYNGEE. The germline V and J ends were trimmed by 0 bases and 2 bases, with 8 bases remaining between them. The CDR3 totals 14 residues.

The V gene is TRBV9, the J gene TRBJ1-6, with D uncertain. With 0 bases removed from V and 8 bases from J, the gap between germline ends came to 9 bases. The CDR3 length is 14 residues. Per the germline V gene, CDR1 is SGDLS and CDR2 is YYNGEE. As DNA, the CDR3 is TGTGCCAGCAGCGTAGTCGACAATCATTCACCCCTCCACTTT. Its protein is CASSVVDNHSPLHF.

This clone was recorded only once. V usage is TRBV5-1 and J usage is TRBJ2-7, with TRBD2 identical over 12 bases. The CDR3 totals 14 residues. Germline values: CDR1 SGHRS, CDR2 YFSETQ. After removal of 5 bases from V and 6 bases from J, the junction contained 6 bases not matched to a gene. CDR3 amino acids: CASRLAGGPLEQYF. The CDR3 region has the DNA TGCGCCAGCAGACTAGCGGGGGGACCACTCGAGCAGTACTTC.

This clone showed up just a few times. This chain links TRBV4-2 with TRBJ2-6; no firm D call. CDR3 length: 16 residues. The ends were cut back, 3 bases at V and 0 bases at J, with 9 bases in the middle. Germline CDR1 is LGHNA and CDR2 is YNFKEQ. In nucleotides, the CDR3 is TGTGCCAGCAGCCACCAGCCAGGCTCTGGGGCCAACGTCCTGACTTTC. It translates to CASSHQPGSGANVLTF.

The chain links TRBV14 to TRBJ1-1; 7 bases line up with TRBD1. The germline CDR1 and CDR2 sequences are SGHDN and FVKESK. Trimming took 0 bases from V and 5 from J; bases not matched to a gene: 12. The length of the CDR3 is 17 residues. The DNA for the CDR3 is TGTGCCAGCAGCCAAGATACAGGGTACAGGGGAGGTACTGAAGCTTTCTTT. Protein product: CASSQDTGYRGGTEAFF.

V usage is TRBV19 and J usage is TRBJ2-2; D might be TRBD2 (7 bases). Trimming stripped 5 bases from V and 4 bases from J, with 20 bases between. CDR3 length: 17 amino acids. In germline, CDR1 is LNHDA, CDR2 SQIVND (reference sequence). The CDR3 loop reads CASSPSSRGAGTGELFF. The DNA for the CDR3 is TGTGCCAGTAGTCCATCCAGTCGGGGGGCGGGCACCGGGGAGCTGTTTTTT.

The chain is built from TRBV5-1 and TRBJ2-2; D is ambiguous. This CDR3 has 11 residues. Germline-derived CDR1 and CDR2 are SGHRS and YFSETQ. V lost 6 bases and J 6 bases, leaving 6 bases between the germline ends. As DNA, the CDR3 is TGCGCCAGCACAGAGGCCGGGGAGCTGTTTTTT. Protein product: CASTEAGELFF.

CDR3 protein: CAWSLSRVGEKLFF. The CDR3 coding sequence is TGTGCCTGGAGCCTCTCCAGGGTAGGGGAAAAACTGTTTTTT. V gene TRBV30 combines with J gene TRBJ1-4, with D tentatively TRBD1 (5 bases). There are 14 residues in the CDR3. The ends were cut back, 3 bases at V and 8 bases at J, with 16 bases in the middle. From germline, CDR1 is GTSNPN and CDR2 SVGIG (reference sequence). Supplemented by reference TRBV30 and TRBJ1-4, the full variable domain reads SQTIHQWPATLVQPVGSPLSLECTVEGTSNPNLYWYRQAAGRGLQLLFYSVGIGQISSEVPQNLSASRPQDRQFILSSKKLLLSDSGFYLCAWSLSRVGEKLFFGSGTQLSVL.

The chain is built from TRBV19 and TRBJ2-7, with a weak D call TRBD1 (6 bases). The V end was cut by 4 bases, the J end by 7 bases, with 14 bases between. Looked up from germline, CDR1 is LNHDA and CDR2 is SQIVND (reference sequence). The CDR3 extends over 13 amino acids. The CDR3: CASSRQQGLEQYF. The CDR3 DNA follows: TGTGCCAGTAGTAGACAACAGGGTCTGGAGCAGTACTTC.

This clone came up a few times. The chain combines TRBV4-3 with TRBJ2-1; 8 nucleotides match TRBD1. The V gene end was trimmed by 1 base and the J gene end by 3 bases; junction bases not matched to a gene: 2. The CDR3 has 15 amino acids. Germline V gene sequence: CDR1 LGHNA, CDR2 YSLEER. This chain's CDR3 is CASSQGGQGYNEQFF. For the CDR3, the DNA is TGCGCCAGCAGCCAAGGCGGACAGGGCTACAATGAGCAGTTCTTC.